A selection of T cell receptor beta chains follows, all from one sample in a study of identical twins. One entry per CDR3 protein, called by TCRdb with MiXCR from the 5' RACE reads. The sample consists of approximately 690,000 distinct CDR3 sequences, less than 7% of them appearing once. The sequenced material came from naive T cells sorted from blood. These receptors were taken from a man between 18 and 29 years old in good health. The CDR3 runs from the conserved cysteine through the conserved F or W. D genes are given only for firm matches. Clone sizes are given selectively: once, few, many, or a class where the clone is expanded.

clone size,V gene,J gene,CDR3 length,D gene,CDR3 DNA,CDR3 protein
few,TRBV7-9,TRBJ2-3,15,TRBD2,TGTGCCAGCAGCTCTTCCGGGACTAGAGTTCCAACGCAGTATTTT,CASSSSGTRVPTQYF
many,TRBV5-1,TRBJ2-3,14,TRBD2,TGCGCCAGTCAAGCGGGAGTGGGCACAGATACGCAGTATTTT,CASQAGVGTDTQYF
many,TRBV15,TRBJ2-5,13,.,TGTGCCACCAGCAGAGAGGTCGAAGAGACCCAGTACTTC,CATSREVEETQYF
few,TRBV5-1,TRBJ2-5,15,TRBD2,TGCGCCAGCAGCCCCATTACCACTAGCGGGAGGGACCAGTACTTC,CASSPITTSGRDQYF
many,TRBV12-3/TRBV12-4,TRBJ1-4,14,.,TGTGCCAGCACTCTCCGGGACGGTTATGAAAAACTGTTTTTT,CASTLRDGYEKLFF
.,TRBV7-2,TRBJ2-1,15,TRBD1,TGTGCCAGCAACCCTTCGGGACAGGGTGTAAATGAGCAGTTCTTC,CASNPSGQGVNEQFF
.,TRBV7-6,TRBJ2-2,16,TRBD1,TGTGCCAGCAGCTTATCCTCGACAGGGTCGGGCGGGGAGCTGTTTTTT,CASSLSSTGSGGELFF
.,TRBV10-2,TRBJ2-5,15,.,TGCGCCAGCACCCAGGAGGGCAAGGGGCAAGAGACCCAGTACTTC,CASTQEGKGQETQYF
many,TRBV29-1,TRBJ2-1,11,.,TGCAGCGTTGGGGGTAACAATGAGCAGTTCTTC,CSVGGNNEQFF
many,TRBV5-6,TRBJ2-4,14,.,TGTGCCAGCAGCTTCCGCAGGGCCCAAAACATTCAGTACTTC,CASSFRRAQNIQYF
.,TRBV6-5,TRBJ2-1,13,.,TGTGCCAGCAGTTATACTAGCTCTCATGAGCAGTTCTTC,CASSYTSSHEQFF
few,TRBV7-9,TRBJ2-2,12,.,TGTGCCACCTACAAAAACACCGGGGAGCTGTTTTTT,CATYKNTGELFF
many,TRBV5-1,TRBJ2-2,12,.,TGCGCCAGCAGCTCGACCCAGGACAGGCTGTTTTTT,CASSSTQDRLFF
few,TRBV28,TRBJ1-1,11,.,TGTGCCAGCAGCTTGATGGGTGAAGCTTTCTTT,CASSLMGEAFF
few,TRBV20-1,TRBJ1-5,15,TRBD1,TGCAGTGCTATCGACACGGACAGGGAAGGTCAGCCCCAGCATTTT,CSAIDTDREGQPQHF
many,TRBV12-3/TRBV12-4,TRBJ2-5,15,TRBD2,TGTGCCAGCAGCACACTAGCGGGAGGGCCGGAGACCCAGTACTTC,CASSTLAGGPETQYF
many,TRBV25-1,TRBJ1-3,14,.,TGTGCCAGCAGTGAAGTCGGGGATGGAAACACCATATATTTT,CASSEVGDGNTIYF
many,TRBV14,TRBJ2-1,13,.,TGTGCCAGCAGCCAAGGCCAGGCCAATGAGCAGTTCTTC,CASSQGQANEQFF
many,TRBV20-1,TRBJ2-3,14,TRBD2,TGCAGTGCTAGAGAACTGCGGGAGTTAGATACGCAGTATTTT,CSARELRELDTQYF
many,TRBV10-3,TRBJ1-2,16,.,TGTGCCATCAGTGAGTCCGCTTCAACAGGGAACTATGGCTACACCTTC,CAISESASTGNYGYTF
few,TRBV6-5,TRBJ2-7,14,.,TGTGCCAGCAGTTCCCAAAGGGGAGTAGGCGAGCAGTACTTC,CASSSQRGVGEQYF
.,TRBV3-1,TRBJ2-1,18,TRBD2,TGTGCCAGCAGCCAAGGGGTAGCGGGAGGGCCACACCTCCCTGAGCAGTTCTTC,CASSQGVAGGPHLPEQFF
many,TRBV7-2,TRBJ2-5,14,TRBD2,TGTGCCAGCAGCCATGCTAGCGGACAAGAGACCCAGTACTTC,CASSHASGQETQYF
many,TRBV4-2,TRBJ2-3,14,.,TGTGCCAGCAGCCAAGATTTGGCTCCAGATACGCAGTATTTT,CASSQDLAPDTQYF
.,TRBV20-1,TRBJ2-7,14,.,TGCAGTGCCAGCCCCTCGACGCGAACCTACGAGCAGTACTTC,CSASPSTRTYEQYF
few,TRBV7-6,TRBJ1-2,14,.,TGTGCCAGCAGCGATATTCGGGGGGCTGCTGGCTACACCTTC,CASSDIRGAAGYTF
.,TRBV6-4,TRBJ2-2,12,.,TGTGCCAGCAGTGATCCATTCGGGGAGCTGTTTTTT,CASSDPFGELFF
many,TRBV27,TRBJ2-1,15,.,TGTGCCAGCATCAAGGGGGGGTCCTCCTACAATGAGCAGTTCTTC,CASIKGGSSYNEQFF
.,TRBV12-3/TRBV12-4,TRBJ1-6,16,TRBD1,TGTGCCAGCAGTTCAAACACCGGGACAGGGCCTGGCCCCCTCCACTTT,CASSSNTGTGPGPLHF
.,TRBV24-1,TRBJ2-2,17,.,TGTGCCACCAGTGAAACCTTCGGGGGTGGTGGAACCGGGGAGCTGTTTTTT,CATSETFGGGGTGELFF
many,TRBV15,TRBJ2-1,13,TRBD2,TGTGCCGTCCTAGCGGGAGACCGGAATGAGCAGTTCTTC,CAVLAGDRNEQFF
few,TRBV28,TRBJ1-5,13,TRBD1,TGTGCCAGCAACATTCAGGGGGCTCAGCCCCAGCATTTT,CASNIQGAQPQHF
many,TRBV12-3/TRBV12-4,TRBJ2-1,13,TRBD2,TGTGCCAGCACCCCTAGCGGATACAATGAGCAGTTCTTC,CASTPSGYNEQFF
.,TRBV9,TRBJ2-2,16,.,TGTGCCAGCAGCGTCTGGGAGGAAGCGAACACCGGGGAGCTGTTTTTT,CASSVWEEANTGELFF
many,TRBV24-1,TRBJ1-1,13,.,TGTGCCACCAGTGATTTAGAGAACACTGAAGCTTTCTTT,CATSDLENTEAFF